A single sample gave rise to the 18 T cell receptor beta chains below, sequenced in a study of cytomegalovirus exposure and HLA in healthy donors (dated by TCRdb to 2015 to 2018). Library preparation employed the immunoSEQ multiplex PCR assay. For the multiplex PCR, a mixture combining 60 forward primers for TCR Vbeta segments and 13 reverse primers for TCR Jbeta segments was used. In its TCRdb copy, this immuneACCESS table keeps in-frame sequences only and misses some clones. Where compared with another copy, unresolved V genes explain less than half of these, and the others have no known cause. The sample data list some 97,000 clones, and about 70% of these were observed just once. The ten most abundant clones make up approximately 4.3% of the sample. What was sequenced was PBMCs. The receptors come from a young woman in good health and CMV-seropositive.

J is TRBJ2-2 and V is TRBV7-3; 10 bases are a match to TRBD2. The CDR3 contains 13 residues. With 6 bases clipped from V and 5 bases from J, the junction kept 0 bases outside the gene matches. CDR1 is SGHTA, CDR2 FQGTGA, per germline. In nucleotides, the CDR3 is TGTGCCAGCAGAGCGGGAGGGACCGGGGAGCTGTTTTTT. Protein product: CASRAGGTGELFF. Looking up the rest from reference TRBV7-3 and TRBJ2-2 gives the full variable domain: GAGVSQTPSNKVTEKGKYVELRCDPISGHTALYWYRQSLGQGPEFLIYFQGTGAADDSGLPNDRFFAVRPEGSVSTLKIQRTERGDSAVYLCASRAGGTGELFFGEGSRLTVL.

As regards this clone: The junction shows a germline mismatch at one end, possibly a read error. The chain has TRBV14 and TRBJ2-1; TRBD2 agrees at 9 bases. CDR3 length equals 14 residues. CDR1 is SGHDN, CDR2 FVKESK, per germline. The CDR3 protein is CASNQPGLASKQFF. CDR3 nucleotide sequence: TGTGCCAGCAACCAACCGGGACTAGCCAGTAAGCAGTTCTTC.

The rearrangement uses TRBV7-8 and TRBJ1-5, with D tentatively TRBD1 (6 bases). The germline gives CDR1 SGHVS, CDR2 FQNEAQ. CDR3 length equals 17 residues. Trimming cost V 2 bases and J 2 bases, with 16 bases left between them. The CDR3, as DNA: TGTGCCAGCAGCTTACGTAGCCGGGGGGCCGGCAATCAGCCCCAGCATTTT. Translation gives CASSLRSRGAGNQPQHF.

The rearrangement joins TRBV11-2 to TRBJ2-7; 7 bases are a match to TRBD1. CDR1 is SGHAT and CDR2 is FQNNGV in the germline V gene. Trimming removed 1 base from V and 5 bases from J; junction bases left unmatched: 8. This CDR3 is 15 amino acids long. The CDR3 loop is CASSLGPRGQDEQYF. The CDR3 DNA reads TGTGCCAGCAGCTTAGGGCCGCGCGGACAGGACGAGCAGTACTTC.

The chain carries TRBV5-1 and TRBJ1-1, with TRBD1 identical over 10 bases. This CDR3 is built from 16 residues. Germline assignment: CDR1 SGHRS and CDR2 YFSETQ. Trimming at V came to 0 bases and at J to 2 bases, leaving 4 bases not matched to a gene. The CDR3 DNA reads as TGCGCCAGCAGCTTGGTCGGGACAGGGGCTAACACTGAAGCTTTCTTT. This translates into CASSLVGTGANTEAFF.

This rearrangement joins TRBV30 to TRBJ1-5; TRBD1 matches at 7 bases. V shed 4 bases, J shed 4 bases, and the junction held 10 bases outside the gene matches. The CDR3 totals 15 residues. CDR1 is GTSNPN, CDR2 SVGIG, per germline (reference sequence). CDR3 sequence reads: CAWTLGGSGNQPQHF. DNA for the CDR3: TGTGCCTGGACCTTAGGGGGCTCGGGAAATCAGCCCCAGCATTTT.

The chain joins TRBV9 to TRBJ2-2, with TRBD2 matching over 12 bases. Germline CDR1 is SGDLS and CDR2 is YYNGEE. With V trimmed by 0 bases and J by 7 bases, 7 bases remained unmatched. There are 17 residues in the CDR3. CDR3 sequence reads: CASSVDLAGGPIGELFF. The CDR3 DNA follows: TGTGCCAGCAGCGTAGACCTAGCGGGAGGGCCGATCGGGGAGCTGTTTTTT. The full variable domain, completed using reference TRBV9 and TRBJ2-2, is DSGVTQTPKHLITATGQRVTLRCSPRSGDLSVYWYQQSLDQGLQFLIQYYNGEERAKGNILERFSAQQFPDLHSELNLSSLELGDSALYFCASSVDLAGGPIGELFFGEGSRLTVL.

V gene TRBV28 combines with J gene TRBJ2-7, with TRBD1 matching over 8 bases. J gave up 3 bases and V 6 bases, and 7 bases lay outside the gene matches. Per germline, CDR1 MDHEN and CDR2 SYDVKM. The CDR3 is 14 amino acids. Here the CDR3 reads CASRPTGDLYEQYF. The CDR3 region has the DNA TGTGCCAGCAGGCCGACAGGGGACCTCTACGAGCAGTACTTC.

The J gene is TRBJ1-2, the V gene TRBV28; TRBD1 matches 8 bases. Germline trimming cut 8 bases from V and 4 bases from J; bases unmatched to any gene: 9. The germline gives CDR1 MDHEN, CDR2 SYDVKM. This CDR3 contains 14 residues. The CDR3: CASLFSGGVYGYTF. In DNA, the CDR3 is TGTGCCAGCTTGTTTTCAGGGGGCGTCTATGGCTACACCTTC.

As regards this clone: Compared with germline, one end of the junction differs, possibly owing to a read error. This chain connects TRBV7-3 to TRBJ2-7, with 12 bases fitting TRBD2. Germline V gene data show CDR1 as SGHTA and CDR2 as FQGTGA. The CDR3 totals 15 residues. The CDR3 region is CASSITGTSGYEQYF. The CDR3 DNA is TGTGCCAGCAGCATAACCGGGACTAGCGGGTACGAGCAGTACTTC.

This clone was seen just once. This rearrangement joins TRBV27 to TRBJ2-2; D is unresolved. V was trimmed by 4 bases and J by 0 bases, leaving 12 bases between them. Germline V lookup: CDR1 MNHEY, CDR2 SMNVEV (reference sequence). The CDR3 extends over 16 amino acids. This CDR3 reads CASSYSMAPNTGELFF. The DNA for the CDR3 is TGTGCCAGCAGTTATTCGATGGCTCCGAACACCGGGGAGCTGTTTTTT.

The chain has TRBV9 and TRBJ2-3, with 7 bases fitting TRBD2. Losses at the gene ends were 0 bases for V and 6 bases for J; bases not matched to a gene: 7. The CDR3 runs 15 residues. Looked up from germline, CDR1 is SGDLS and CDR2 is YYNGEE. This CDR3 reads CASSVGEGIGDTQYF. The CDR3 DNA is TGTGCCAGCAGCGTAGGGGAGGGAATCGGGGATACGCAGTATTTT.

The rearrangement uses TRBV27 and TRBJ2-7; TRBD1 agrees at 7 bases. CDR3 size: 14 residues. Germline values: CDR1 MNHEY, CDR2 SMNVEV (reference sequence). V dropped 7 bases and J dropped 1; count of bases not matched to a gene: 7. The CDR3 protein is CASIRTGDSYEQYF. CDR3 nucleotide sequence: TGTGCCAGCATTAGAACAGGGGATTCCTACGAGCAGTACTTC.

The J gene is TRBJ2-5, the V gene TRBV4-2; TRBD1 aligns across 11 bases. Germline loops: CDR1 LGHNA, CDR2 YNFKEQ. The CDR3 covers 15 residues. Trimming at V came to 4 bases and at J to 5 bases, leaving 6 bases not matched to a gene. The CDR3 DNA reads TGTGCCAGCAGCCCCTGGGGACAGGGGGAGGAGACCCAGTACTTC. This encodes CASSPWGQGEETQYF.

The chain carries TRBV5-1 and TRBJ2-2, with 7 bases lining up with TRBD1. Germline lookup yields CDR1 SGHRS and CDR2 YFSETQ. The length of the CDR3 is 15 residues. V was pared by 1 base and J by 1 base, with 1 base of the junction left unmatched. The CDR3 coding sequence is TGCGCCAGCAGCTTGCGACAGGGGAACACCGGGGAGCTGTTTTTT. This encodes CASSLRQGNTGELFF.

V is TRBV13 and J is TRBJ2-5, with 12 bases aligning to TRBD2. J gave up 5 bases and V 5 bases, and 6 bases lay outside the gene matches. This CDR3 comprises 15 residues. Germline V gene data show CDR1 as PRHDT and CDR2 as FYEKMQ (reference sequence). CDR3 in DNA: TGTGCCAGCAGCGCGCTGGGACTAGCGGGCGAGACCCAGTACTTC. Translating it yields CASSALGLAGETQYF.

This chain links TRBV6-5 with TRBJ2-5; TRBD2 aligns across 9 bases. The CDR3 has 16 amino acids. With V trimmed by 2 bases and J by 3 bases, 7 bases remained unmatched. Germline values: CDR1 MNHEY, CDR2 SVGAGI. The chain's CDR3 is CASSYGRPSGKETQYF. The CDR3 DNA is TGTGCCAGCAGTTACGGAAGGCCTAGCGGGAAAGAGACCCAGTACTTC.

The gene calls are TRBV5-8 and TRBJ1-1, with D possibly TRBD1 on 5 matching bases. CDR1 is SGHTS and CDR2 is YDEGEE in the germline V gene. Trimming pared 4 bases from V and 0 bases from J, leaving 7 bases between. The CDR3 extends over 13 amino acids. CDR3 nucleotides: TGTGCCAGCAGCCCAGGGCTGAACACTGAAGCTTTCTTT. Its translation: CASSPGLNTEAFF.